The 3 T cell receptor beta chains below all came from one sample that was sequenced in a study of CD8 T cells in Susac syndrome. RNA was extracted with the RNeasy kit, and a quantity of roughly 0.5 to 1 ug was reverse transcribed using random hexamers. TCRdb reprocessed the immunoSEQ multiplex PCR reads via MiXCR and lists one record per CDR3 protein. The sample holds roughly 150,000 distinct CDR3 sequences, 94% seen once. Material: CD8+ T cells from PBMCs. Every receptor here comes from a human donor with multiple sclerosis.

The chain has TRBV12-5 and TRBJ2-1; D is possibly TRBD2 (5 bases). The V end was cut by 0 bases, the J end by 7 bases, with 13 bases between. CDR3 size: 15 residues. The germline CDR1 and CDR2 sequences are LGHNT and FRNRAP. The CDR3 is CASGLVTGFGNEQFF. Here the CDR3 DNA reads TGTGCTAGTGGTTTGGTAACGGGATTCGGGAATGAGCAGTTCTTC.

The V and J genes are TRBV4-3 and TRBJ2-7, with 10 bases identical to TRBD1. V lost 3 bases to trimming and J lost 2 bases; unmatched junction nucleotides: 4. Germline lookup yields CDR1 LGHNA and CDR2 YSLEER. The CDR3 has 15 residues. CDR3 sequence (DNA): TGCGCCAGCAGCCAGGGACAGGGGAGCCCCTACGAGCAGTACTTC. Translating gives CASSQGQGSPYEQYF.

This sequence joins TRBV30 and TRBJ2-1, with TRBD2 identical over 7 bases. Germline values: CDR1 GTSNPN, CDR2 SVGIG (reference sequence). The CDR3 runs 13 residues. J lost 9 bases, V lost 0 bases, and 5 bases had no gene match. CDR3 protein: CAWSVGRVREQFF. The CDR3 bases are TGTGCCTGGAGTGTTGGGAGGGTTCGTGAGCAGTTCTTC. Drawing the rest from reference TRBV30 and TRBJ2-1, the complete variable domain is SQTIHQWPATLVQPVGSPLSLECTVEGTSNPNLYWYRQAAGRGLQLLFYSVGIGQISSEVPQNLSASRPQDRQFILSSKKLLLSDSGFYLCAWSVGRVREQFFGPGTRLTVL.